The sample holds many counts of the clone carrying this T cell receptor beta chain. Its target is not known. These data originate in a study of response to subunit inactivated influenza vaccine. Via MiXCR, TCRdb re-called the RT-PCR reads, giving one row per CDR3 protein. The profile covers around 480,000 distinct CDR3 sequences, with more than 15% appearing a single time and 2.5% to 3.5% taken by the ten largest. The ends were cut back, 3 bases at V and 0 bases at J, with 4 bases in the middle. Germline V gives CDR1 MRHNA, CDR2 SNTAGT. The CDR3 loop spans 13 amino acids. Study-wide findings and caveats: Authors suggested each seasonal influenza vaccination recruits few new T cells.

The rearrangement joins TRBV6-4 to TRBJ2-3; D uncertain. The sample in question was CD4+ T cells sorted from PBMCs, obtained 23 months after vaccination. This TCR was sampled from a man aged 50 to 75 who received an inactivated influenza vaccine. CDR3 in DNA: TGTGCCAGCAGTGAAGGCAGCACAGATACGCAGTATTTT. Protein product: CASSEGSTDTQYF.